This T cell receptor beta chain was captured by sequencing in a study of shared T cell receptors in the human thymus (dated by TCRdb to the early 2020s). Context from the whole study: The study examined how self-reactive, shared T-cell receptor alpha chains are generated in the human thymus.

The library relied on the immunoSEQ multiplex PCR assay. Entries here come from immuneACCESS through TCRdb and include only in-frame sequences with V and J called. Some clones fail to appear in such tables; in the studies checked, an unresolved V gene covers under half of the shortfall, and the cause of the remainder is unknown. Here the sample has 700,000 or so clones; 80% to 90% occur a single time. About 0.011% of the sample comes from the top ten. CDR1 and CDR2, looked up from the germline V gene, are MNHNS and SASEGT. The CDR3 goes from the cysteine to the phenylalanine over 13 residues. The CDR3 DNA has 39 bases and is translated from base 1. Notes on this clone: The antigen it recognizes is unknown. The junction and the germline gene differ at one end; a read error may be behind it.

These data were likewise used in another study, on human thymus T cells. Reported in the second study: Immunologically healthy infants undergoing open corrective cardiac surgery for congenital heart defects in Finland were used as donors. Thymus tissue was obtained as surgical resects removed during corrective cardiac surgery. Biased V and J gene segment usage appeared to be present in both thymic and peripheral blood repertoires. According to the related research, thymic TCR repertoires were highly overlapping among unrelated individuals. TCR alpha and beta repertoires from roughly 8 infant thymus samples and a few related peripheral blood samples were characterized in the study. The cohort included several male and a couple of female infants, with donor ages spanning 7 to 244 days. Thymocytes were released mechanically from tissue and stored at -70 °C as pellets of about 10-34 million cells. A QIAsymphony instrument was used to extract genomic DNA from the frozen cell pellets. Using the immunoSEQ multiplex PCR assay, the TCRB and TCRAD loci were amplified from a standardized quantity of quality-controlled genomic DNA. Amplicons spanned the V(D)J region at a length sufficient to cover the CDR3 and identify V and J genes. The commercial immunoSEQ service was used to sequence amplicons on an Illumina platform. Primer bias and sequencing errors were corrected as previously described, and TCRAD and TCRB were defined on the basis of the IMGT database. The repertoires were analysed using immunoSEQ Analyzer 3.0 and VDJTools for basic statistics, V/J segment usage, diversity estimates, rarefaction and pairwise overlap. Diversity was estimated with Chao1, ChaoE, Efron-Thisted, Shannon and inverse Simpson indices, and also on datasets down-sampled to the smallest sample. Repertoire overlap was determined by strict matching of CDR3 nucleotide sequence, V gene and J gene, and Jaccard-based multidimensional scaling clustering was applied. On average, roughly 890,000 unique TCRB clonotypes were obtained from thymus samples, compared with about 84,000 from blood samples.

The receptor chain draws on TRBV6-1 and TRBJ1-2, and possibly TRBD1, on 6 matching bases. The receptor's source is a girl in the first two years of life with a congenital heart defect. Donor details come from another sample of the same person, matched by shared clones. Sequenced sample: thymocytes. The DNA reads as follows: TGTGCCGGCAGGAGGGACACCCACTATGGCTACACCTTC. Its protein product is CAGRRDTHYGYTF.